This TCR beta chain was profiled in a study of shared clonotypes between healthy human individuals. Findings and limits, study-wide: Compared with clonotypes that all four donors shared, non-shared clonotypes had lower generation probabilities.

The protocol was immunoSEQ multiplex PCR, while the TCRdb copy is restricted to in-frame clones and leaves out a portion. Found here are around 990,000 clones, approximately 75% of them singletons; the top ten hold approximately 0.9%. Regarding this clone: Its specificity is unknown.

V lost 8 bases to trimming and J lost 5 bases; unmatched junction nucleotides: 6. This CDR3 comprises 13 residues. Germline CDR1 and CDR2: MRHNA and SNTAGT. The chain has TRBV6-4 and TRBJ2-1; 7 bases line up with TRBD2. The TCR sequence derives from a man in his late teens or twenties in good health. Some clones in this sample may be carry-over from other donors' samples. The sequenced sample consisted of memory CD4+ T cells from PBMCs. As to subset: CD45RA-negative fraction. CDR3 protein: CASSLAENNEQFF. The CDR3 nucleotides read TGTGCCAGCTCTCTAGCGGAAAACAATGAGCAGTTCTTC.